These T cell receptor beta chains were read from a single sample in a study of CD8 T cells in ankylosing spondylitis. From the 5' RACE reads, TCRdb called clonotypes with MiXCR, one entry per CDR3 protein. Among approximately 13,000 distinct CDR3 sequences listed, 2.8% were seen once. Sequenced input: blood, either unsorted or a sorted T cell fraction (not recorded which). The receptor source for this set is a male donor with ankylosing spondylitis or in good health (not recorded which). The CDR3 runs from the conserved cysteine through the conserved F or W. Each record gives: V gene, J gene, CDR3 protein.

v_gene: TRBV9
j_gene: TRBJ2-1
CDR3aa: CASSVALRGGHNEQFF

v_gene: TRBV9
j_gene: TRBJ1-1
CDR3aa: CASSVGGTNTEAFF

v_gene: TRBV9
j_gene: TRBJ2-3
CDR3aa: CASSDRGHTQYF

v_gene: TRBV9
j_gene: TRBJ2-5
CDR3aa: CASSAMTSGAQETQYF

v_gene: TRBV9
j_gene: TRBJ2-1
CDR3aa: CASSFERANEQFF

v_gene: TRBV9
j_gene: TRBJ2-1
CDR3aa: CASSFRGEQFF

v_gene: TRBV9
j_gene: TRBJ2-1
CDR3aa: CASSVDPPGTISYNEQFF

v_gene: TRBV9
j_gene: TRBJ2-3
CDR3aa: CASSAGGLAGVRIDTQYF

v_gene: TRBV9
j_gene: TRBJ1-6
CDR3aa: CASSVGSYNSPLHF

v_gene: TRBV9
j_gene: TRBJ2-3
CDR3aa: CASSLGGLSSDTQYF

v_gene: TRBV9
j_gene: TRBJ2-3
CDR3aa: CASTGTSGGSTQYF

v_gene: TRBV9
j_gene: TRBJ2-5
CDR3aa: CASSVGPGDGETQYF

v_gene: TRBV9
j_gene: TRBJ2-3
CDR3aa: CASSVRPSTDTQYF